The 26 T cell receptor beta chains listed next were all sequenced from one sample in a study of Graves' ophthalmopathy and Graves' hyperthyroidism. RNA served as the template for amplifying TCR beta CDR3 regions. An opening RT-PCR round employed HTBI primers and preceded a second-round multiplex PCR. TCRdb analysed the multiplex PCR reads with MiXCR anew, one entry per CDR3 protein. Of 400,000 or so distinct CDR3 sequences listed, roughly a sixth are singletons. The specimen sequenced was peripheral blood. Receptors originate from an adult woman with stable Graves' hyperthyroidism.

The CDR3 reads CASSLTAPWDYGYTF. In nucleotides, the CDR3 is TGTGCCAGCAGTCTGACAGCACCCTGGGACTATGGCTACACCTTC. This chain links TRBV28 with TRBJ1-2, with D tentatively TRBD1 (5 bases). The germline V gene has CDR1 MDHEN and CDR2 SYDVKM. Trimming stripped 5 bases from V and 3 bases from J, with 16 bases between. This CDR3 spans 15 amino acids.

This clonotype was observed many times. The chain recombines TRBV9 with TRBJ1-1, with D perhaps matching TRBD1 (5 bases). This CDR3 region has 15 residues. CDR1 SGDLS and CDR2 YYNGEE come from the germline V gene. Trimming stripped 1 base from V and 4 bases from J, with 14 bases between. CDR3 sequence reads: CASSVLQGLGTEAFF. CDR3 sequence (DNA): TGTGCCAGCAGCGTACTCCAGGGACTAGGCACTGAAGCTTTCTTT.

This clonotype was seen ten or more times. V is TRBV7-2 and J is TRBJ2-5, with D hard to call. V lost 5 bases to trimming and J lost 5 bases, with 9 bases between them. CDR1 is SGHTA and CDR2 is FQGNSA in the germline V gene. The CDR3 sequence is 12 residues long. The CDR3 DNA reads TGTGCCAGCAGCCCGACTGCGGAGACCCAGTACTTC. Its translation is CASSPTAETQYF.

There are a few counts of this clonotype. Compared with germline, one end of the junction differs, possibly owing to a read error. This sequence joins TRBV4-1 and TRBJ2-5, with TRBD1 as a possible D gene (5 bases). This CDR3 is 16 amino acids long. Germline CDR1 is MGHRA and CDR2 is YSYEKL. The CDR3 sequence is CASSQAAGPTQEAQYF. In DNA form, the CDR3 reads TGCGCCAGCAGCCAAGCGGCAGGGCCCACACAAGAGGCCCAGTACTTC.

The chain carries TRBV11-2 and TRBJ2-1, with D tentatively TRBD2 (6 bases). The V end lost 1 base, the J end lost 8 bases, and 18 bases lay between the germline ends. CDR3 length: 16 residues. Germline V gene lookup returns CDR1 SGHAT and CDR2 FQNNGV. The CDR3, as DNA: TGTGCCAGCAGCTTAGCCCGGGAGTCGAGTCAGCATGAGCAGTTCTTC. Residues: CASSLARESSQHEQFF.

This clonotype was observed many times. V is TRBV28 and J is TRBJ1-2; D call uncertain. This CDR3 region has 13 residues. The germline V gene encodes CDR1 MDHEN and CDR2 SYDVKM. Deletions cut 5 bases from V and 1 base from J, with 8 bases between. CDR3 sequence: CASSPQVNYGYTF. DNA of the CDR3: TGTGCCAGCAGTCCGCAGGTTAACTATGGCTACACCTTC.

The sample holds many counts of this clonotype. This chain connects TRBV27 to TRBJ2-2; D gene unclear. The CDR3 extends over 13 amino acids. V shed 2 bases and J shed 5 bases, with 6 bases lying between them. Germline V gives CDR1 MNHEY, CDR2 SMNVEV (reference sequence). CDR3 region: CASSLSVTGELFF. CDR3 nucleotide sequence: TGTGCCAGCAGTTTAAGCGTTACCGGGGAGCTGTTTTTT.

This clonotype was detected many times. V and J are TRBV28 and TRBJ2-7; 8 nucleotides align to TRBD2. Looked up from germline, CDR1 is MDHEN and CDR2 is SYDVKM. The CDR3 covers 15 residues. V shed 7 bases, J shed 4 bases, and the junction held 12 bases outside the gene matches. CDR3 protein: CASMPTAGVLYEQYF. CDR3 nucleotides: TGTGCCAGCATGCCAACAGCGGGAGTACTGTACGAGCAGTACTTC.

This clonotype has ten or more counts. The chain recombines TRBV27 with TRBJ2-2; D gene ambiguous. This CDR3 has 13 residues. The germline V and J ends were trimmed by 1 base and 8 bases, with 8 bases remaining between them. Germline V CDR1 and CDR2: MNHEY, SMNVEV (reference sequence). CDR3 protein: CASSLYLVGELFF. The CDR3 bases are TGTGCCAGCAGTTTATATCTAGTGGGGGAGCTGTTTTTT.

Note on this clonotype: A clone one base away is much larger, so this may be a read error. The chain couples TRBV11-1 to TRBJ2-7; no clear D. Germline CDR1 reads SGHAT; CDR2 reads FQDESV (reference sequence). V dropped 1 base and J dropped 3 bases, with 13 bases sitting between them. The CDR3 sequence is 15 residues long. CDR3: CASSLGPIEFYEQYF. The CDR3 DNA sequence: TGTGCCAGCAGCTTAGGCCCAATTGAATTCTACGAGCAGTACTTC.

A few counts support this clonotype. V is TRBV4-1 and J is TRBJ1-1; D gene uncertain. In germline, CDR1 is MGHRA, CDR2 YSYEKL. The CDR3 is 17 amino acids. The ends were cut back, 0 bases at V and 1 base at J, with 15 bases in the middle. CDR3 nucleotide sequence: TGCGCCAGCAGCCAAGAAACCCTAGGGCGGACGAACACTGAAGCTTTCTTT. Translating gives CASSQETLGRTNTEAFF.

This clonotype was counted a few times. The CDR3 here is CASSMGLGHYEQYF. The DNA of the CDR3 is TGTGCCAGTAGTATGGGACTAGGACACTACGAGCAGTACTTC. The chain uses TRBV19 and TRBJ2-7, with TRBD2 identical over 8 bases. CDR1 and CDR2 from the germline V gene are LNHDA and SQIVND (reference sequence). With V trimmed by 3 bases and J by 3 bases, 4 bases remained unmatched. This CDR3 region has 14 residues.

Of note for this clonotype: A read error is possible here, since a much larger clone lies one base away. J is TRBJ1-6 and V is TRBV27, with 9 nucleotides matching TRBD1. CDR1 and CDR2 from the germline V gene are MNHEY and SMNVEV (reference sequence). The CDR3 spans 18 residues. J was trimmed by 2 bases and V by 1 base; bases with no gene match: 6. The CDR3 reads CASSLFWTGAAYNSPLHF. CDR3 DNA sequence: TGTGCCAGCAGTTTATTCTGGACAGGGGCCGCCTATAATTCACCCCTCCACTTT.

This clonotype was observed many times. V gene TRBV28 combines with J gene TRBJ1-5, with D maybe TRBD1 (5 bases). Trimming left V 4 bases short and J 6 bases short, with 19 bases between. From germline, CDR1 is MDHEN and CDR2 SYDVKM. The CDR3 is 16 residues long. As DNA, the CDR3 is TGTGCCAGCAGTTCACGACAAGGGGCTGGGGGTCAGCCCCAGCATTTT. This translates into CASSSRQGAGGQPQHF.

This clonotype was seen repeatedly, ten times or more. V and J are TRBV12-3 or TRBV12-4 and TRBJ1-5; D not resolved. Trimming took off 5 bases at V and 3 bases at J, with 14 bases between the two ends. The CDR3 runs to 15 residues. The CDR3: CASSPTGGINQPQHF. The CDR3 DNA follows: TGTGCCAGCAGTCCCACGGGAGGTATCAATCAGCCCCAGCATTTT.

This clonotype came up many times. The chain carries TRBV12-3 or TRBV12-4 and TRBJ1-1; the D is unclear. The CDR3 loop spans 14 amino acids. The V end was cut by 7 bases, the J end by 4 bases, with 16 bases between. The CDR3 DNA reads TGTGCCAGCAAAAACGGATTTTCGGTCACTGAAGCTTTCTTT. Its protein is CASKNGFSVTEAFF.

The genes are TRBV6-1 and TRBJ2-7; TRBD2 agrees at 10 bases. The CDR3 spans 14 residues. V lost 7 bases, J lost 6 bases, and 9 bases stayed unmatched. CDR1 is MNHNS and CDR2 is SASEGT in the germline V gene. CDR3 nucleotide sequence: TGTGCCAGCACCGGACTAGCGGTGGACTGCGAGCAGTACTTC. This gives the protein CASTGLAVDCEQYF.

This clonotype was recorded at least ten times. The chain is built from TRBV7-9 and TRBJ1-1, with TRBD1 matching 8 bases. Trimming cost V 5 bases and J 1 base; bases outside gene matches: 9. The CDR3 has 16 residues. From germline, CDR1 is SEHNR and CDR2 FQNEAQ (reference sequence). The CDR3 loop reads CASSPKIGTGNTEAFF. The CDR3, as DNA: TGTGCCAGCAGCCCGAAGATCGGGACAGGGAACACTGAAGCTTTCTTT.

The sample holds many counts of this clonotype. V and J are TRBV20-1 and TRBJ2-7; D is possibly TRBD1 (8 bases). The germline CDR1 and CDR2 sequences are DFQATT and SNEGSKA (reference sequence). The CDR3 runs to 14 residues. V gave up 3 bases and J gave up 6 bases, with 18 bases separating them. The chain's CDR3 is CSASRTGRVGEQYF. The CDR3 DNA reads as TGCAGTGCTAGCCGGACAGGGAGGGTTGGCGAGCAGTACTTC.

In its sample, this clonotype was seen many times. The rearrangement joins TRBV12-3 or TRBV12-4 to TRBJ1-1; no clear D gene. Trimming took 6 bases from V and 4 from J, leaving 12 bases between them. The CDR3 is 13 residues long. The DNA of the CDR3 is TGTGCCAGCAGCAACAGTGTAGTCACTGAAGCTTTCTTT. This encodes CASSNSVVTEAFF.

Ten or more counts support this clonotype. The V gene is TRBV2, the J gene TRBJ1-3; weak D call: TRBD1 (5 bases). Germline-derived CDR1 and CDR2 are SNHLY and FYNNEI. CDR3 size: 16 residues. The V end lost 8 bases, the J end lost 0 bases, and 17 bases lay between the germline ends. CDR3 region: CASGAMGTNSGNTIYF. The CDR3 DNA is TGTGCCAGCGGGGCAATGGGGACCAACTCTGGAAACACCATATATTTT.

This clonotype was detected ten times or more. This sequence joins TRBV29-1 and TRBJ1-1; D remains unclear. V was shortened by 4 bases and J by 7 bases, with 16 bases between the two germline ends. This CDR3 has 13 amino acids. Germline CDR1 and CDR2: SQVTM and ANQGSEA. The CDR3 nucleotides read TGCAGCGTTGTCCCTCTATTGGGTGTTGAAGCTTTCTTT. Its translation: CSVVPLLGVEAFF.

This clonotype was seen repeatedly, ten times or more. This chain links TRBV12-3 or TRBV12-4 with TRBJ1-5, with TRBD1 identical over 9 bases. This CDR3 comprises 15 residues. V shed 5 bases, J shed 4 bases, and the junction held 6 bases outside the gene matches. CDR3 loop: CASSPAGQGNQPQHF. CDR3 nucleotide sequence: TGTGCCAGCAGTCCCGCGGGACAGGGTAATCAGCCCCAGCATTTT.

This clonotype was observed many times. CDR3 loop: CASSDQRGHQPQHF. CDR3 nucleotide sequence: TGTGCCAGCAGTGACCAGAGGGGGCATCAGCCCCAGCATTTT. The gene calls are TRBV28 and TRBJ1-5; 7 nucleotides align to TRBD1. Per germline, CDR1 MDHEN and CDR2 SYDVKM. This CDR3 is built from 14 residues. Trimming cost V 5 bases and J 5 bases; bases outside gene matches: 6.

This clonotype was detected ten times or more. At one end the junction does not follow the germline gene, possibly because of a read error. The chain uses TRBV12-3 or TRBV12-4 and TRBJ2-5; D is possibly TRBD2 (5 bases). The CDR3 is 12 residues long. The DNA for the CDR3 is TGTGCCAGCAGCCAGGCGGCGGGCCACCCCCTTTTC. Amino acid sequence: CASSQAAGHPLF.

Regarding this clonotype: This may be a read error, as it is one base from a much larger clone. The chain joins TRBV6-2 or TRBV6-3 to TRBJ1-1, with 7 nucleotides matching TRBD1. Losses at the gene ends were 2 bases for V and 1 base for J; bases not matched to a gene: 1. The CDR3 is 14 amino acids. The germline V gene has CDR1 MNHEY and CDR2 SVGEGT. CDR3 sequence: CASSYDRENTEAFF. CDR3 nucleotides: TGTGCCAGCAGTTACGACAGGGAGAACACTGAAGCTTTCTTT.